This record covers a single TCR beta chain. Its antigen has not been determined. No clone much larger than this one lies a single base away; base qualities are absent. The library was made by 5' RACE. For sequencing, an Illumina HiSeq 2500 was employed. A second roughly 6 to 12 cycle PCR used a sample-barcoded 5' primer and a J-beta primer mix. A unique molecular identifier was introduced onto each TCR beta cDNA molecule by a template-switch 5' adaptor carrying 12 random nucleotides. Each sample yielded at least 2.5 million CDR3-containing paired-end reads. First-strand cDNA synthesis was performed from all RNA using the Mint cDNA synthesis kit, with priming by a TRBC-specific oligonucleotide. After uracil-DNA glycosylase treatment, a first 18-cycle PCR used universal primers M1SS and BC2_uni_R on all cDNA. Per the source publication's procedure: Normalization of each sample was performed by random selection of 1 million high-quality reads, each carrying a distinct molecular identifier. Reads with shared molecular identifiers were discarded instead of being binned into consensus sequences. MiTCR, set to a Q25 quality threshold and the strictest error-elimination algorithm, was used for CDR3 identification, clonotype clustering and error correction. A nonparametric unseen species model using Euler transformation provided a lower-bound estimate of total TCR beta diversity. The public reads were reprocessed in TCRdb via fastp at Q25 and MiXCR, keeping in-frame beta chains. Each entry merges the rows of one CDR3 protein and shows their most common DNA and genes. These V and J calls are TCRdb output, not the study's own analysis. The sample table records 1.2 million to 1.5 million distinct CDR3 sequences; around 59% of these occur just once. The ten largest clones represent 5.5% to 8% of the sample.

According to the germline V gene, CDR1 reads SQVTM and CDR2 reads ANQGSEA. The CDR3 holds 10 amino acids from the cysteine to the phenylalanine. Here the CDR3 DNA is all that survives: 30 bases in frame from base 1. Trimming accounts for 4 bases at V and 11 bases at J, while the number of junction bases matched to no gene is 4. The data originate from a study of blood T cells in healthy people across ages (dated by TCRdb to the mid-2010s). For the wider study: In model experiments, template switching captured about one uniquely barcoded TCR beta cDNA molecule for every two T cells. To avoid experimental bias, donors of different ages were spread randomly across the sequencing lanes. Donors were grouped into four age groups: young (average roughly 15 years), middle-aged (approximately 41), aged (roughly 62) and long-lived (about 89). The study analyzed two additional independent replicas of 1 million unique cDNA reads from the same blood draw for two donors, one aged 18 to 30 and one aged 80 or older. To track age-related changes in TCR beta repertoire diversity, the study relied on deep sequencing normalized with unique cDNA molecular identifiers.

Systemically healthy Caucasian individuals from Russia, approximately 39 in total and aged about 6 to 95 years, were included as donors. Each donor gave 9 to 10 milliliters of peripheral blood, collected into EDTA-treated Vacutainer tubes. Ficoll-Paque density-gradient centrifugation was used to isolate PBMCs, with at least 6.5 million per sample. Trizol reagent was used to extract total RNA from the PBMCs, yielding at least 5 micrograms per sample. For every donor, flow cytometry on a PBMC aliquot measured the percentage of naive CD45RAhigh/CD27high T cells. Overall results and qualifications from the work: The long-lived group showed more naive CD4+ T cells, fewer expanded clones and increased TCR diversity than the aged group, suggesting age selection. Because donor CMV infection status was unknown, age-related changes in expanded clonotypes were potentially confounded. Estimates of total diversity from one million sequenced T cells were regarded as lower bounds and underestimates. As age increased, observed TCR beta diversity per million T cells dropped in a roughly linear way, and a significant reduction was already evident by age around 41. Conclusive comparison of naive and antigen-experienced compartments was prevented by the profiling of bulk unsorted PBMCs. There was a strong correlation between observed TCR beta diversity and the percentage of naive T cells measured by flow cytometry.

Recombination linked TRBV29-1 to TRBJ2-5, with 7 middle bases fitting TRBD1. Sequenced input: blood. The TCR comes from a man aged 18 to 29 in good health. The nucleotide sequence is given as TGCAGCGTTGTTGGGGACAGACAGTACTTC. The translation is CSVVGDRQYF.